These 18 T cell receptor beta chains were sequenced from one sample in a study of cytomegalovirus exposure and HLA in healthy donors. PCR employed 60 Vbeta and 13 Jbeta primers. TCRdb's copy holds only in-frame clones and misses some; the assay was immunoSEQ multiplex PCR. The repertoire has approximately 130,000 clones, about 78% of them found once; the top ten carry 1% to 1.5%. The sequencing sample was made of PBMCs. These TCRs come from a man aged 45-65 years in good health and CMV-seronegative.

The chain couples TRBV7-2 to TRBJ2-2, with 9 bases fitting TRBD2. The V and J ends lost 1 base and 4 bases, in that order; junction bases with no gene match: 4. Germline V CDR1 and CDR2: SGHTA, FQGNSA. The CDR3 extends over 16 amino acids. CDR3 coding DNA: TGTGCCAGCAGCTTAGTGTCTAGCGGGGTCACCGGGGAGCTGTTTTTT. This sequence encodes CASSLVSSGVTGELFF.

The genes are TRBV15 and TRBJ2-5; 12 positions match TRBD2. Germline V lookup: CDR1 LNHNV, CDR2 YYDKDF (reference sequence). The CDR3 has 19 amino acids. Trimming at V came to 0 bases and at J to 4 bases, leaving 12 bases not matched to a gene. Here the CDR3 DNA reads TGTGCCACCAGCAGAGATCTCCTAGCGGGAGGGCCCCGAGGAGAGACCCAGTACTTC. Encoded protein: CATSRDLLAGGPRGETQYF.

This chain connects TRBV19 to TRBJ2-6, with no clear D. With 7 bases removed from V and 0 bases from J, the gap between germline ends came to 10 bases. This CDR3 contains 15 residues. Germline CDR1 reads LNHDA; CDR2 reads SQIVND (reference sequence). CDR3 residues: CASNSASSGANVLTF. For the CDR3, the DNA is TGTGCCAGTAATTCTGCCAGCTCTGGGGCCAACGTCCTGACTTTC.

This clone appeared a few times. The chain has TRBV18 and TRBJ1-1; D may be TRBD1 (6 bases). The CDR3 spans 14 residues. The germline CDR1 and CDR2 sequences are KGHSH and LQKENI. The germline V and J ends were trimmed by 8 bases and 1 base, with 14 bases remaining between them. CDR3 bases: TGTGCCAGCACGCGGACAGAGAGGAACACTGAAGCTTTCTTT. Translating gives CASTRTERNTEAFF.

DNA for the CDR3: TGTGCCAGCAGTGAAAACAGCGGGAGTCCCTACGAGCAGTACTTC. Its protein product is CASSENSGSPYEQYF. The V and J genes are TRBV6-1 and TRBJ2-7, with 8 bases identical to TRBD2. V shed 2 bases, J shed 2 bases, and the junction held 5 bases outside the gene matches. This CDR3 has 15 amino acids. Germline CDR1 reads MNHNS; CDR2 reads SASEGT.

The table lists this clone with many counts. The chain links TRBV6-5 to TRBJ1-1; D is unclear. Trimming pared 5 bases from V and 11 bases from J, leaving 9 bases between. This CDR3 is built from 10 residues. In germline, CDR1 is MNHEY, CDR2 SVGAGI. The CDR3 nucleotides are TGTGCCAGCAGTCCCAGGCCGGCTTTCTTT. Translated, it gives CASSPRPAFF.

This clone was found once. The V and J genes are TRBV5-1 and TRBJ1-3; D gene ambiguous. Germline V gene data show CDR1 as SGHRS and CDR2 as YFSETQ. The CDR3 runs 14 residues. Trimming shortened V by 7 bases and J by 0 bases, and 11 bases separated the two germline ends. CDR3 sequence: CASAQEHSGNTIYF. The CDR3 bases are TGCGCCAGCGCTCAAGAACACTCTGGAAACACCATATATTTT.

This clone was seen just once. V usage is TRBV9 and J usage is TRBJ2-7; 10 bases agree with TRBD2. Germline values: CDR1 SGDLS, CDR2 YYNGEE. The CDR3 runs to 13 residues. Trimming at V came to 2 bases and at J to 7 bases, leaving 3 bases not matched to a gene. The CDR3 DNA reads TGTGCCAGCAGCGTGGGAGCGGGAGGGGAGCAGTACTTC. Translating it yields CASSVGAGGEQYF.

This chain uses TRBV11-3 with TRBJ2-2; weak D call: TRBD2 (5 bases). The V end lost 3 bases, the J end lost 1 base, and 9 bases lay between the germline ends. The CDR3 spans 15 residues. Germline values: CDR1 SGHNT, CDR2 YENEEA. CDR3 residues: CASSLSSVNTGELFF. The CDR3 nucleotides read TGTGCCAGCAGCTTGAGTAGCGTGAACACCGGGGAGCTGTTTTTT.

The table lists this clone with a few counts. The chain carries TRBV28 and TRBJ2-3; tentatively, D is TRBD2 (6 bases). Trimming removed 3 bases at V and 2 bases at J, with 15 bases between. Germline V gene data show CDR1 as MDHEN and CDR2 as SYDVKM. The CDR3 consists of 16 residues. The DNA for the CDR3 is TGTGCCAGCAGTTTGGGCGGCGGGGCGAACACAGATACGCAGTATTTT. This codes for CASSLGGGANTDTQYF.

This rearrangement joins TRBV11-2 to TRBJ2-1; 9 bases agree with TRBD2. V shed 1 base, J shed 4 bases, and the junction held 2 bases outside the gene matches. There are 15 residues in the CDR3. Germline V CDR1 and CDR2: SGHAT, FQNNGV. Here the CDR3 reads CASSLVSGSYNEQFF. In DNA form, the CDR3 reads TGTGCCAGCAGCTTAGTTAGCGGGAGTTACAATGAGCAGTTCTTC.

The V and J genes are TRBV28 and TRBJ2-2, with D tentatively TRBD1 (6 bases). Germline assignment: CDR1 MDHEN and CDR2 SYDVKM. V was cut by 2 bases and J by 7 bases, with 17 bases left in between. The CDR3 is 16 residues long. The CDR3 region is CASSLAGAALVGELFF. The CDR3 coding sequence is TGTGCCAGCAGTTTAGCAGGGGCCGCCCTTGTCGGGGAGCTGTTTTTT.

The V call is TRBV5-1, the J call TRBJ2-1; 11 positions match TRBD2. Germline assignment: CDR1 SGHRS and CDR2 YFSETQ. The length of the CDR3 is 15 residues. V was pared by 0 bases and J by 6 bases, with 2 bases of the junction left unmatched. The CDR3 here is CASSLEGTSGNEQFF. The DNA for the CDR3 is TGCGCCAGCAGCTTGGAAGGGACTAGCGGCAATGAGCAGTTCTTC.

This clone has just a few counts. The V gene is TRBV11-3, the J gene TRBJ2-3; maybe TRBD1 (6 bases). CDR3 length: 12 residues. Between the trimmed V and J ends, which lost 6 bases and 6 bases, there was a span of 10 bases. The germline gives CDR1 SGHNT, CDR2 YENEEA. The CDR3 nucleotides are TGTGCCAGCAGTACAGGGATGGATACGCAGTATTTT. This codes for CASSTGMDTQYF.

This clone has more than one count but fewer than ten. The V and J genes are TRBV4-1 and TRBJ1-5, with 9 bases that match TRBD1. Trimming removed 4 bases from V and 2 bases from J; junction bases left unmatched: 9. CDR3 length: 17 amino acids. CDR1 is MGHRA, CDR2 YSYEKL, per germline. CDR3 in DNA: TGCGCCAGCAGCCCGGGACAGGGACCGTTGGGCAATCAGCCCCAGCATTTT. This gives the protein CASSPGQGPLGNQPQHF.

The rearrangement uses TRBV2 and TRBJ2-1; 12 nucleotides agree with TRBD2. V trimming: 8 bases; J trimming: 8 bases; junction bases outside the gene matches: 4. Germline lookup yields CDR1 SNHLY and CDR2 FYNNEI. The length of the CDR3 is 13 residues. The CDR3: CASRLAGAYEQFF. CDR3 nucleotide sequence: TGTGCCAGCCGACTAGCGGGAGCCTATGAGCAGTTCTTC.

This clone has a handful of counts. The rearrangement uses TRBV2 and TRBJ2-3; TRBD2 is a possible D gene (5 bases). The germline V gene encodes CDR1 SNHLY and CDR2 FYNNEI. V dropped 2 bases and J dropped 9 bases, with 9 bases sitting between them. The CDR3 totals 12 residues. The CDR3 loop reads CASSESRGTQYF. The CDR3 DNA sequence: TGTGCCAGCAGTGAATCTCGCGGGACGCAGTATTTT.

V is TRBV7-3 and J is TRBJ1-1, with TRBD1 as a possible D gene (5 bases). Germline V gene sequence: CDR1 SGHTA, CDR2 FQGTGA. V was trimmed by 5 bases and J by 4 bases, leaving 17 bases between them. This CDR3 is built from 15 residues. The CDR3 nucleotides are TGTGCCAGCAGCACCAAGGCGGGGCCCATCACTGAAGCTTTCTTT. It encodes CASSTKAGPITEAFF.